This TCR beta chain was retrieved from a study of blood T cell repertoires in COVID-19. Study-wide background: COVID-19 samples collected from the United States, Italy and Spain covered acute and convalescent phases.

Original analysis: Quantification of nucleated cells was approximated via reference gene primer amplification. Assay: immunoSEQ multiplex PCR; the TCRdb copy retains only in-frame clones and omits some. Clone size and the V and J calls come from that table; the DNA yielded D and trimming. Here the sample spans approximately 500,000 clones, nearly 90% being singletons. CDR3 length equals 12 residues. The germline V gene has CDR1 LNHDA and CDR2 SQIVND (reference sequence). The germline V and J ends were trimmed by 7 bases and 9 bases, with 15 bases remaining between them. This sequence originates from a man younger than 35 with COVID-19, enrolled during active disease. The sample was peripheral blood. The J gene is TRBJ2-5, the V gene TRBV19; the D gene is possibly TRBD1 (5 bases). CDR3 residues: CASKGSGLSQYF. CDR3 DNA: TGTGCCAGTAAGGGGTCGGGTTTGTCCCAGTACTTC.